These 17 T cell receptor beta chains came from one sample sequenced in a study of blood T cell repertoires in COVID-19. Libraries were prepared by immunoSEQ multiplex PCR; TCRdb keeps only in-frame clonotypes and omits some of them. The sample has 95,000 to 150,000 clones; 65% to 85% are singletons. Source material: peripheral blood. The source of these receptors is an older man with active or convalescent COVID-19.

This chain connects TRBV19 to TRBJ2-5, with D maybe TRBD1 (5 bases). From germline, CDR1 is LNHDA and CDR2 SQIVND (reference sequence). The CDR3 has 13 residues. The ends were cut back, 7 bases at V and 7 bases at J, with 16 bases in the middle. The CDR3 is CASKAGRVGTQYF. The CDR3 nucleotides are TGTGCCAGTAAGGCCGGCAGGGTAGGGACCCAGTACTTC.

The V call is TRBV14, the J call TRBJ2-5; D call uncertain. This CDR3 has 16 residues. Germline V CDR1 and CDR2: SGHDN, FVKESK. V lost 5 bases, J lost 2 bases, and 18 bases lay in between. Here the CDR3 DNA reads TGTGCCAGCAGCTTCACGGAGACCTTTTTTCAAGAGACCCAGTACTTC. It specifies CASSFTETFFQETQYF.

The gene calls are TRBV30 and TRBJ2-6; D may be TRBD1 (6 bases). The V end lost 3 bases, the J end lost 2 bases, and 8 bases lay between the germline ends. The CDR3 sequence is 14 residues long. From germline, CDR1 is GTSNPN and CDR2 SVGIG (reference sequence). The CDR3 sequence: CAWRTGAGANVLTF. The CDR3 region has the DNA TGTGCCTGGAGGACAGGAGCTGGGGCCAACGTCCTGACTTTC.

The chain carries TRBV19 and TRBJ1-1; D is undetermined. The germline V gene has CDR1 LNHDA and CDR2 SQIVND (reference sequence). Trimming removed 5 bases from V and 1 base from J, with 8 bases in between. There are 13 residues in the CDR3. Here the CDR3 reads CASSAQRNTEAFF. CDR3 coding DNA: TGTGCCAGTAGTGCACAGAGGAACACTGAAGCTTTCTTT. Filled out from reference TRBV19 and TRBJ1-1, the complete variable domain reads DGGITQSPKYLFRKEGQNVTLSCEQNLNHDAMYWYRQDPGQGLRLIYYSQIVNDFQKGDIAEGYSVSREKKESFPLTVTSAQKNPTAFYLCASSAQRNTEAFFGQGTRLTVV.

This clone came up once. The gene calls are TRBV11-2 and TRBJ2-4; 7 bases are a match to TRBD1. This CDR3 comprises 15 residues. Per germline, CDR1 SGHAT and CDR2 FQNNGV. J was trimmed by 6 bases and V by 1 base; bases with no gene match: 6. CDR3 DNA: TGTGCCAGCAGCTTAGCCGGGGACAGATTAAACATTCAGTACTTC. It encodes CASSLAGDRLNIQYF.

The chain joins TRBV5-1 to TRBJ2-5; 15 nucleotides line up with TRBD2. The length of the CDR3 is 18 residues. J was trimmed by 5 bases and V by 6 bases; bases with no gene match: 14. Germline V gene sequence: CDR1 SGHRS, CDR2 YFSETQ. CDR3 amino acids: CASNAGLAGGNSGETQYF. CDR3 coding DNA: TGCGCCAGCAACGCGGGACTAGCGGGGGGCAATAGCGGGGAGACCCAGTACTTC.

CDR3 sequence: CASSVSGGTGELFF. CDR3 in DNA: TGTGCCAGCAGCGTTAGCGGGGGCACCGGGGAGCTGTTTTTT. The chain is built from TRBV9 and TRBJ2-2, with 9 bases lining up with TRBD2. Germline V gene lookup returns CDR1 SGDLS and CDR2 YYNGEE. This CDR3 spans 14 amino acids. The V and J ends lost 2 bases and 4 bases, in that order; junction bases with no gene match: 0.

The V and J genes are TRBV19 and TRBJ1-6; TRBD1 is a possible D gene (5 bases). Germline lookup yields CDR1 LNHDA and CDR2 SQIVND (reference sequence). V lost 9 bases and J 6 bases, leaving 15 bases between the germline ends. The CDR3 has 14 amino acids. CDR3 coding DNA: TGTGCCAGCCCGAACAGGCCTCCTAATTCACCCCTCCACTTT. Its translation is CASPNRPPNSPLHF.

This chain links TRBV19 with TRBJ1-5, with unresolved D. This CDR3 region has 14 residues. Trimming cost V 3 bases and J 5 bases, with 11 bases left between them. Germline V gene sequence: CDR1 LNHDA, CDR2 SQIVND (reference sequence). CDR3 sequence: CASSMVPGDQPQHF. The CDR3 region has the DNA TGTGCCAGTAGTATGGTACCCGGGGATCAGCCCCAGCATTTT. Filled out from reference TRBV19 and TRBJ1-5, the complete variable domain reads DGGITQSPKYLFRKEGQNVTLSCEQNLNHDAMYWYRQDPGQGLRLIYYSQIVNDFQKGDIAEGYSVSREKKESFPLTVTSAQKNPTAFYLCASSMVPGDQPQHFGDGTRLSIL.

V usage is TRBV18 and J usage is TRBJ2-3; 11 positions agree with TRBD1. Germline V CDR1 and CDR2: KGHSH, LQKENI. The CDR3 contains 15 residues. The V gene end was trimmed by 3 bases and the J gene end by 4 bases; junction bases not matched to a gene: 3. This CDR3 is CASSPGQGEADTQYF. Here the CDR3 DNA reads TGTGCCAGCTCACCGGGACAGGGGGAAGCAGATACGCAGTATTTT.

This clone was observed a few times. V is TRBV2 and J is TRBJ1-5; D is possibly TRBD1 (6 bases). The germline CDR1 and CDR2 sequences are SNHLY and FYNNEI. This CDR3 has 14 amino acids. Between the trimmed V and J ends, which lost 2 bases and 8 bases, there was a span of 13 bases. The CDR3 loop is CASSEYRGAKPQHF. The CDR3 DNA sequence: TGTGCCAGCAGTGAATATCGGGGGGCGAAGCCCCAGCATTTT.

This clone came up a few times. This chain connects TRBV9 to TRBJ2-2, with 8 bases lining up with TRBD2. CDR1 and CDR2 (germline): SGDLS, YYNGEE. V lost 0 bases to trimming and J lost 6 bases; unmatched junction nucleotides: 7. The CDR3 extends over 16 amino acids. In DNA, the CDR3 is TGTGCCAGCAGCGTAGGGATAGCGGGGATATCCGGGGAGCTGTTTTTT. Translation: CASSVGIAGISGELFF.

The rearrangement joins TRBV4-3 to TRBJ2-1; weak D call: TRBD2 (5 bases). The V and J ends lost 0 bases and 4 bases respectively, with 7 bases between them. The CDR3 contains 14 residues. Germline CDR1 reads LGHNA; CDR2 reads YSLEER. CDR3 loop: CASSQDEGYNEQFF. The CDR3 nucleotides are TGCGCCAGCAGCCAAGATGAGGGTTACAATGAGCAGTTCTTC.

The chain links TRBV7-2 to TRBJ1-2; D may be TRBD1 (6 bases). CDR1 is SGHTA, CDR2 FQGNSA, per germline. The CDR3 runs to 14 residues. V lost 1 base and J lost 7, with 13 bases in between. CDR3 in DNA: TGTGCCAGCAGCTTAGAACCCGGACAGTTTGGCTACACCTTC. It encodes CASSLEPGQFGYTF.

Comment on this clone: Other DNA sequences in the sample encode the same CDR3. V gene TRBV19 combines with J gene TRBJ2-5; 11 bases match TRBD1. V trimming: 9 bases; J trimming: 5 bases; junction bases outside the gene matches: 11. Germline V CDR1 and CDR2: LNHDA, SQIVND (reference sequence). The CDR3 spans 15 residues. The CDR3 spells CASNTGQGATETQYF. Here the CDR3 DNA reads TGTGCCAGCAATACTGGACAGGGGGCCACTGAGACCCAGTACTTC.

The chain combines TRBV28 with TRBJ1-2; 7 nucleotides agree with TRBD1. With V trimmed by 6 bases and J by 6 bases, 22 bases remained unmatched. CDR3 length: 18 residues. Germline CDR1 is MDHEN and CDR2 is SYDVKM. Written as DNA, the CDR3 is TGTGCCAGCAGCCCGACAGGGTTCGAAGTTGGGCCAGATGATGGCTACACCTTC. Translated: CASSPTGFEVGPDDGYTF.

The gene calls are TRBV23-1 and TRBJ2-7; 7 bases fit TRBD1. TRBV23-1 is an ORF for which the function is uncertain. The ends lost 7 bases at V and 0 bases at J; junction bases unmatched: 3. This CDR3 region has 13 residues. CDR3 residues: CASTGDSSYEQYF. The CDR3 DNA reads as TGCGCCAGCACCGGGGACAGCTCCTACGAGCAGTACTTC.